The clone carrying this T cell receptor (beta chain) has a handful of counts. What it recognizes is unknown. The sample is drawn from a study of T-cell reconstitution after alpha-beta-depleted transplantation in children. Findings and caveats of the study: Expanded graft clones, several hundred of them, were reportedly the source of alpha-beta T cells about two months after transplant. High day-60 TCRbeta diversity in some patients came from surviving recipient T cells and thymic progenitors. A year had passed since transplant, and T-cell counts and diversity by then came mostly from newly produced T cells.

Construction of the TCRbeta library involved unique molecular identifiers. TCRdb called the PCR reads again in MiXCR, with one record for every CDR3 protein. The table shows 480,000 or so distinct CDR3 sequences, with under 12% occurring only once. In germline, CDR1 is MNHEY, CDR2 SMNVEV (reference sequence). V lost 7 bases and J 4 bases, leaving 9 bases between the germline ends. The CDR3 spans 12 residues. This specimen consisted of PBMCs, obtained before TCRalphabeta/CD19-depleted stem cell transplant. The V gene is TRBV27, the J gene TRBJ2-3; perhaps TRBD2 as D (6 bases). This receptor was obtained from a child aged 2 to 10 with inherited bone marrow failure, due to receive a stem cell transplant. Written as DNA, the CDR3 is TGTGCCAGCACCTCTAGCGCAGATACGCAGTATTTT. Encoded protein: CASTSSADTQYF.